These 19 T cell receptor beta chains originate from one sample sequenced in a study of naive and memory T cell subsets. The beta constant-region primer was an equimolar mix of two oligonucleotides covering TRBC1 and TRBC2. TCRdb re-derived calls from the UMI-ligation and nested PCR reads in MiXCR, one entry per CDR3 protein. The table shows 70,000 to 95,000 distinct CDR3 sequences, with 6% to 7.5% occurring only once. Material for sequencing was central memory CD4+ T cells from blood. These receptors were taken from a human donor in good health.

This clonotype was found many times. The CDR3 nucleotides are TGTGCCAGCAGCCGACAGGCCTACAATGAGCAGTTCTTC. This codes for CASSRQAYNEQFF. The chain links TRBV19 to TRBJ2-1, with a possible D match to TRBD1 (6 bases). Between the trimmed V and J ends, which lost 9 bases and 2 bases, there was a span of 11 bases. This CDR3 is 13 amino acids long. CDR1 is LNHDA and CDR2 is SQIVND in the germline V gene (reference sequence).

There are many counts of this clonotype. The J gene is TRBJ1-6, the V gene TRBV7-2; D may be TRBD1 (5 bases). The germline gives CDR1 SGHTA, CDR2 FQGNSA. Deletions cut 1 base from V and 9 bases from J, with 16 bases between. This CDR3 is built from 16 residues. DNA of the CDR3: TGTGCCAGCAGCTTAGTCTCGCAGGGCAGGAGTTCACCCCTCCACTTT. This gives the protein CASSLVSQGRSSPLHF.

This clonotype appeared many times. The gene calls are TRBV28 and TRBJ1-5, with D hard to call. The V gene lost 2 bases and the J gene lost 6 bases, with 20 bases spanning the gap. CDR1 and CDR2 (germline): MDHEN, SYDVKM. The CDR3 is made up of 17 amino acids. This CDR3 reads CASSLKGPRRSGQPQHF. As DNA, the CDR3 is TGTGCCAGCAGTTTAAAAGGGCCCCGGCGGAGCGGTCAGCCCCAGCATTTT.

V gene TRBV11-3 combines with J gene TRBJ2-1; no reliable D call. Trimming took off 1 base at V and 10 bases at J, with 5 bases between the two ends. From germline, CDR1 is SGHNT and CDR2 YENEEA. The CDR3 sequence is 11 residues long. The CDR3 sequence is CASSLGPEQFF. The CDR3 nucleotides read TGTGCCAGCAGCTTAGGTCCCGAGCAGTTCTTC.

Details on this clonotype: At one end, the junction sequence differs from germline, possibly due to a read error. The chain employs TRBV7-7 and TRBJ2-3; 9 positions match TRBD2. The CDR3 length is 15 residues. Germline V gene data show CDR1 as SSHAT and CDR2 as FNYEAQ (reference sequence). This chain's CDR3 is CASSPSGIGTDTQYF. The CDR3 DNA reads TGTGCTAGCAGCCCTAGCGGGATCGGCACAGATACGCAGTATTTT.

The rearrangement links TRBV7-2 to TRBJ2-2; D possibly corresponds to TRBD2 (5 bases). V was shortened by 4 bases and J by 2 bases, with 8 bases between the two germline ends. The CDR3 runs 14 residues. Germline loops: CDR1 SGHTA, CDR2 FQGNSA. The CDR3 coding sequence is TGTGCCAGCAGCTCAGACTACAACACCGGGGAGCTGTTTTTT. As protein: CASSSDYNTGELFF.

The chain carries TRBV20-1 and TRBJ2-1; no clear D. The CDR3 sequence is 11 residues long. Looked up from germline, CDR1 is DFQATT and CDR2 is SNEGSKA (reference sequence). The V end lost 7 bases, the J end lost 4 bases, and 8 bases lay between the germline ends. Here the CDR3 DNA reads TGCAGTGGACAACATTACAATGAGCAGTTCTTC. It is translated as CSGQHYNEQFF.

This clonotype was picked up many times. The chain uses TRBV3-1 and TRBJ2-7; no firm D call. V was cut by 5 bases and J by 6 bases, with 17 bases left in between. The CDR3 extends over 14 amino acids. The germline V gene encodes CDR1 LGHDT and CDR2 YNNKEL (reference sequence). CDR3 bases: TGTGCCAGCAGCGCCCAACCTGACGGTGGCGAGCAGTACTTC. This codes for CASSAQPDGGEQYF.

The chain links TRBV11-3 to TRBJ2-3; D is unclear. V gave up 5 bases and J gave up 4 bases, with 13 bases separating them. CDR1 is SGHNT, CDR2 YENEEA, per germline. The CDR3 consists of 14 residues. The CDR3 nucleotides read TGTGCCAGCAGCAGGGCCCATTTCTCAGATACGCAGTATTTT. Translating gives CASSRAHFSDTQYF.

This clonotype came up many times. The CDR3 nucleotides are TGCAGTGCTAGAGATTTGGGATTGTCGGGCTACACCTTC. It translates to CSARDLGLSGYTF. The chain links TRBV20-1 to TRBJ1-2; no reliable D call. V was trimmed by 0 bases and J by 8 bases, leaving 13 bases between them. The CDR3 runs 13 residues. In germline, CDR1 is DFQATT, CDR2 SNEGSKA (reference sequence).

This clonotype was seen repeatedly, ten times or more. This chain links TRBV20-1 with TRBJ2-5, with D hard to call. This CDR3 comprises 11 residues. Trimming took off 0 bases at V and 6 bases at J, with 5 bases between the two ends. The germline CDR1 and CDR2 sequences are DFQATT and SNEGSKA (reference sequence). The CDR3 protein is CSARDLQTQYF. The CDR3 DNA reads as TGCAGTGCTAGAGATCTGCAGACCCAGTACTTC.

The table lists this clonotype with a few counts. The chain links TRBV12-3 or TRBV12-4 to TRBJ2-7; D not resolved. This CDR3 spans 13 amino acids. V was trimmed by 3 bases and J by 0 bases, leaving 6 bases between them. The CDR3 is CASSLQTSYEQYF. The DNA for the CDR3 is TGTGCCAGCAGTTTGCAGACCTCCTACGAGCAGTACTTC.

This clonotype was counted ten times or more. In nucleotides, the CDR3 is TGCAGCGCGGGGGCGGGAAGGGAAAAACTGTTTTTT. Translation: CSAGAGREKLFF. The V gene is TRBV29-1, the J gene TRBJ1-4; the D gene is possibly TRBD1 (6 bases). V was trimmed by 7 bases and J by 8 bases, leaving 14 bases between them. The length of the CDR3 is 12 residues. Germline V gene lookup returns CDR1 SQVTM and CDR2 ANQGSEA.

Ten or more counts support this clonotype. The chain recombines TRBV4-3 with TRBJ2-6, with a possible D match to TRBD1 (6 bases). This CDR3 is built from 19 residues. The germline gives CDR1 LGHNA, CDR2 YSLEER. Between the trimmed V and J ends, which lost 1 base and 0 bases, there was a span of 16 bases. CDR3 loop: CASSQVPTGFFSGANVLTF. The CDR3 coding sequence is TGCGCCAGCAGCCAAGTTCCGACAGGTTTTTTCTCTGGGGCCAACGTCCTGACTTTC.

In this sample, this clonotype turned up many times. The rearrangement uses TRBV7-2 and TRBJ1-2; a weak D match, TRBD1 (6 bases). Trimming left V 3 bases short and J 3 bases short, with 14 bases between. Germline CDR1 and CDR2: SGHTA and FQGNSA. The CDR3 has 15 residues. The CDR3 DNA sequence: TGTGCCAGCAGCTTGGCGGGGGCACAGGACTATGGCTACACCTTC. Translating gives CASSLAGAQDYGYTF. Looking up the rest from reference TRBV7-2 and TRBJ1-2 gives the full variable domain: GAGVSQSPSNKVTEKGKDVELRCDPISGHTALYWYRQSLGQGLEFLIYFQGNSAPDKSGLPSDRFSAERTGGSVSTLTIQRTQQEDSAVYLCASSLAGAQDYGYTFGSGTRLTVV.

The chain combines TRBV6-5 with TRBJ2-4, with TRBD2 as a possible D gene (6 bases). Germline lookup yields CDR1 MNHEY and CDR2 SVGAGI. This CDR3 is built from 14 residues. Trimming pared 2 bases from V and 9 bases from J, leaving 14 bases between. The chain's CDR3 is CASSYAGSNGIQYF. The DNA for the CDR3 is TGTGCCAGCAGTTACGCGGGGTCGAATGGCATTCAGTACTTC.

This chain links TRBV19 with TRBJ2-6; either TRBD1 or TRBD2 may supply D (5 bases each). The V gene's germline CDR1 is LNHDA and CDR2 SQIVND (reference sequence). V was trimmed by 6 bases and J by 4 bases, leaving 13 bases between them. This CDR3 has 15 residues. The CDR3 DNA follows: TGTGCCAGTAGGGGGACGGTTCAGGGGGCCAACGTCCTGACTTTC. This encodes CASRGTVQGANVLTF.

V usage is TRBV7-9 and J usage is TRBJ1-1; no reliable D call. Germline CDR1 is SEHNR and CDR2 is FQNEAQ (reference sequence). Trimming removed 1 base at V and 10 bases at J, with 10 bases between. The CDR3 has 12 residues. The CDR3 DNA is TGTGCCAGCAGCTTAGAGGCAGGTCGAGCTTTCTTT. Translating gives CASSLEAGRAFF.

This clonotype was seen repeatedly, ten times or more. The V call is TRBV7-2, the J call TRBJ1-2; D is ambiguous. Germline V gene sequence: CDR1 SGHTA, CDR2 FQGNSA. The CDR3 extends over 14 amino acids. Between the trimmed V and J ends, which lost 1 base and 8 bases, there was a span of 14 bases. The CDR3 bases are TGTGCCAGCAGCTTAGGGCCGGGTATGGGCGGCTACACCTTC. Its protein is CASSLGPGMGGYTF.